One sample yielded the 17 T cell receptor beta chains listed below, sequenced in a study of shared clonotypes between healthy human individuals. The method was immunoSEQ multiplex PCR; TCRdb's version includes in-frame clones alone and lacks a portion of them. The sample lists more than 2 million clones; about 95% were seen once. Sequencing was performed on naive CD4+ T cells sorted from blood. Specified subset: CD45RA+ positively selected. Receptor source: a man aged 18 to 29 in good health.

CDR3 protein: CASSDDWVAGYTF. The DNA for the CDR3 is TGTGCCAGCAGTGATGATTGGGTGGCGGGCTACACCTTC. This rearrangement joins TRBV25-1 to TRBJ1-2; no reliable D call. Germline V gene data show CDR1 as MGHDK and CDR2 as SYGVNS. V lost 3 bases and J 8 bases, leaving 13 bases between the germline ends. The CDR3 is made up of 13 amino acids.

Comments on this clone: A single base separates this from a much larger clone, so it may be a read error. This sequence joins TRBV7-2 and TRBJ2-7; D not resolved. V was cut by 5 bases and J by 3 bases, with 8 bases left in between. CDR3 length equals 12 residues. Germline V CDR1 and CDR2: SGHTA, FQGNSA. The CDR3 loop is CASSPGCYEQYF. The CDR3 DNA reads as TGTGCCAGCAGCCCCGGCTGCTACGAGCAGTACTTC.

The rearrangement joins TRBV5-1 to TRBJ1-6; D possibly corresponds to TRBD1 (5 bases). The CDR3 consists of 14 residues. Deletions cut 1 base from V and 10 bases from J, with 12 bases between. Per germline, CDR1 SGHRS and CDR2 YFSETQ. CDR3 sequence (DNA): TGCGCCAGCAGCTTGACAGGCTTTGGATCACCCCTCCACTTT. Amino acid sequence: CASSLTGFGSPLHF.

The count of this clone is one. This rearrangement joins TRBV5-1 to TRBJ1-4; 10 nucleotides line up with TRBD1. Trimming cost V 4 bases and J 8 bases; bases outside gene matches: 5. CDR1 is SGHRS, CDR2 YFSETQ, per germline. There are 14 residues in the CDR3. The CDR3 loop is CASSRGQGMEKLFF. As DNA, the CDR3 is TGCGCCAGCAGCCGGGGACAGGGGATGGAAAAACTGTTTTTT.

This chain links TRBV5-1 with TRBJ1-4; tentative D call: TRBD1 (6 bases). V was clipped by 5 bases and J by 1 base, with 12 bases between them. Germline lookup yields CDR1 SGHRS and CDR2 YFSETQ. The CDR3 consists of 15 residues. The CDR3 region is CASSLGGITNEKLFF. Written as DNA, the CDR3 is TGCGCCAGCAGTCTAGGGGGGATAACTAATGAAAAACTGTTTTTT.

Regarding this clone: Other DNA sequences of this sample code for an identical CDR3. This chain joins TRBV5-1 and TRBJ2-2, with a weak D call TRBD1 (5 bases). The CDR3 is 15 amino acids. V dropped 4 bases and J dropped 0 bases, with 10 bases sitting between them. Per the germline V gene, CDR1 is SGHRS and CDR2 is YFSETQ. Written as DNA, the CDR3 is TGCGCCAGCAGCCTCGACAGACCGAACACCGGGGAGCTGTTTTTT. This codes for CASSLDRPNTGELFF.

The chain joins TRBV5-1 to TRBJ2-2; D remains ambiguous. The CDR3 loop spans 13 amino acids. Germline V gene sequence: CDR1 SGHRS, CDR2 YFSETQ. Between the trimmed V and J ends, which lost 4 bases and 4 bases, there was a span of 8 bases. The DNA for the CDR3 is TGCGCCAGCAGCGTCACAACCACCGGGGAGCTGTTTTTT. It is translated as CASSVTTTGELFF.

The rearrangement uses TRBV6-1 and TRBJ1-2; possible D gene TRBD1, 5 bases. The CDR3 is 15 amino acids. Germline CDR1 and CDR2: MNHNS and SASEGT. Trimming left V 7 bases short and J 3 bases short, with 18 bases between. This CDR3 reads CASTQPGGSHYGYTF. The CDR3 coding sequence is TGTGCCAGCACCCAACCGGGGGGTAGTCACTATGGCTACACCTTC.

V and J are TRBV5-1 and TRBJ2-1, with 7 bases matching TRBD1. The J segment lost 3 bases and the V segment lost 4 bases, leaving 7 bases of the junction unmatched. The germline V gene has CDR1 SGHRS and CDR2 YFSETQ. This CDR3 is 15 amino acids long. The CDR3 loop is CASSLQGYSYNEQFF. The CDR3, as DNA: TGCGCCAGCAGCCTACAGGGGTATAGCTACAATGAGCAGTTCTTC.

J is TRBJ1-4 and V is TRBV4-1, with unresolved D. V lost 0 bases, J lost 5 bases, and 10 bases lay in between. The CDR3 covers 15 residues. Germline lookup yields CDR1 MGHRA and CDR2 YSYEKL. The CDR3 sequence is CASSQEQQPNEKLFF. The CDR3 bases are TGCGCCAGCAGCCAAGAACAACAGCCAAATGAAAAACTGTTTTTT.

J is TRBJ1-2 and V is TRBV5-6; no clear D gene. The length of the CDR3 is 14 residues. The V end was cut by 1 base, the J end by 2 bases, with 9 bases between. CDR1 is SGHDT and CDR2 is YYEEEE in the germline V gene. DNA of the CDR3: TGTGCCAGCAGCTTGAACTCCCTGAACTATGGCTACACCTTC. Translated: CASSLNSLNYGYTF.

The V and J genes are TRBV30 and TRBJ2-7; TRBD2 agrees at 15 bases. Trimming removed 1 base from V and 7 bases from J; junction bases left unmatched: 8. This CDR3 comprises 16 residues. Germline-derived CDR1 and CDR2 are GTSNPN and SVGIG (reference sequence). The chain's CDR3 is CAWSGTGLAGGDEQYF. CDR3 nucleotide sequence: TGTGCCTGGAGTGGCACGGGACTAGCGGGGGGAGATGAGCAGTACTTC.

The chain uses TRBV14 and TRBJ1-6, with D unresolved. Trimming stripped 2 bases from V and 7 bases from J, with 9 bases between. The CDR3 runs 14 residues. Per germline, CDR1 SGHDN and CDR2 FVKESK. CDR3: CASSQLSLNSPLHF. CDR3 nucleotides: TGTGCCAGCAGCCAATTATCTCTCAATTCACCCCTCCACTTT.

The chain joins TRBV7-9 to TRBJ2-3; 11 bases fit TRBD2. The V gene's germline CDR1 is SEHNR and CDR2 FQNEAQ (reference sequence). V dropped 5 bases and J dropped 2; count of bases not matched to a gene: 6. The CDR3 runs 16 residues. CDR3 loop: CASSKRLAGPTDTQYF. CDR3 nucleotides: TGTGCCAGCAGCAAAAGACTAGCGGGGCCCACAGATACGCAGTATTTT.

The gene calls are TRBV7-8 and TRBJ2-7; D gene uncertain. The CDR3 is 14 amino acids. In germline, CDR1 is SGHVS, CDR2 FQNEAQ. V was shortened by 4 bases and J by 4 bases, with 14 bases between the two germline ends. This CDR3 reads CASSSTSGLYEQYF. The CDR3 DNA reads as TGTGCCAGCAGCTCCACCAGTGGTTTGTACGAGCAGTACTTC.

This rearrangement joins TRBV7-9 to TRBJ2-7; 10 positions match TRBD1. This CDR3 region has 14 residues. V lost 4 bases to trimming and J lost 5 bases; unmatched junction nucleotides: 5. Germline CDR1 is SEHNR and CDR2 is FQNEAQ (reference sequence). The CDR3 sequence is CASSSGQGGDEQYF. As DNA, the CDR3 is TGTGCCAGCAGCTCCGGACAGGGGGGCGACGAGCAGTACTTC.

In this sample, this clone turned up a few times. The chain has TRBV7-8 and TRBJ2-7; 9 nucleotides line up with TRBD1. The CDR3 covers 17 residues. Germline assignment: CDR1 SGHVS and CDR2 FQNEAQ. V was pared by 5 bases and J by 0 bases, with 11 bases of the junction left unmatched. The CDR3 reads CASSGWTGALRSYEQYF. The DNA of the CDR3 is TGTGCCAGCAGCGGGTGGACAGGGGCCCTTCGCTCCTACGAGCAGTACTTC.